Detailed here is one TCR beta chain. Antigen unknown. The sample comes from a study of shared clonotypes between healthy human individuals. Study-wide findings and caveats: A handful of donors held roughly 5% of naive CD4 clonotypes in common. Naive subsets generally exceeded memory subsets in estimated richness. When compared with the clonotypes that were shared by all four sorted-subset donors, the non-shared clonotypes turned out to have lower generation probabilities.

The CDR3 extends over 15 amino acids. After removal of 4 bases from V and 4 bases from J, the junction contained 10 bases not matched to a gene. Germline values: CDR1 SGHRS, CDR2 YFSETQ. Produced via immunoSEQ multiplex PCR; TCRdb's table is partial and in-frame only. The sample lists 2 million to 3 million clones; 93% were seen once. What was sequenced was naive CD4+ T cells from PBMCs. Subset: CD45RA+ positively selected. The TCR was taken from a man younger than 30 in good health. Some clones in this sample may be carry-over from other donors' samples. The chain joins TRBV5-1 to TRBJ2-7; 8 bases line up with TRBD2. CDR3: CASSQALAVSYEQYF. The CDR3 region has the DNA TGCGCCAGCAGCCAGGCACTAGCGGTATCATACGAGCAGTACTTC.